The source of this TCR beta chain is a study of shared clonotypes between healthy human individuals. Study-level points and caveats: Clonotype sharing across donors was expected to vary with sequencing depth.

A note on this clone: The target antigen is unknown.

The CDR3 is made up of 14 amino acids. Trimming removed 4 bases from V and 7 bases from J, with 16 bases in between. Germline V lookup: CDR1 SGHRS, CDR2 YFSETQ. Study processing details: Filtering was not the same, since immunoSEQ gave junction-only sequences without quality scores. Sequenced by immunoSEQ multiplex PCR; TCRdb stores in-frame clones only, minus some. The V and J calls and clone size are taken from that table; D and trimming were inferred from the DNA. The sample shows about 600,000 clones, roughly 97% of them seen only once. The receptor's source is a woman in her 30s in good health. Sequencing used naive CD4+ T cells sorted from blood. Described subset: CD45RA+ positively selected. This chain links TRBV5-1 with TRBJ2-3; D perhaps matches TRBD2 (6 bases). CDR3 sequence: CASSPGEAVNTQYF. CDR3 nucleotides: TGCGCCAGCAGCCCGGGGGAGGCCGTGAATACGCAGTATTTT.